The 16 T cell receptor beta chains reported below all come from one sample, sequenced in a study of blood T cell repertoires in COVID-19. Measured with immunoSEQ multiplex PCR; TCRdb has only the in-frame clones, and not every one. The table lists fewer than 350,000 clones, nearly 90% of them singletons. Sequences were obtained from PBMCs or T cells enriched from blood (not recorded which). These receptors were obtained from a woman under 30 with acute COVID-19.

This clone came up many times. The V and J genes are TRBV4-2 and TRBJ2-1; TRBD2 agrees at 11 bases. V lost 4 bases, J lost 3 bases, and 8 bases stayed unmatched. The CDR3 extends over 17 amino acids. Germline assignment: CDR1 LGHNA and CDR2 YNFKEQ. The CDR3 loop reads CASSLEVGTSGYNEQFF. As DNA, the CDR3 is TGTGCCAGCAGCCTTGAAGTTGGGACTAGCGGCTACAATGAGCAGTTCTTC.

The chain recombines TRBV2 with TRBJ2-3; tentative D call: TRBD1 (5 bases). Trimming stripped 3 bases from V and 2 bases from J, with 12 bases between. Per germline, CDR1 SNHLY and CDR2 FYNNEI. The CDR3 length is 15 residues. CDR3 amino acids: CASSDQGLPTDTQYF. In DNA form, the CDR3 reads TGTGCCAGCAGTGATCAGGGTCTGCCCACAGATACGCAGTATTTT.

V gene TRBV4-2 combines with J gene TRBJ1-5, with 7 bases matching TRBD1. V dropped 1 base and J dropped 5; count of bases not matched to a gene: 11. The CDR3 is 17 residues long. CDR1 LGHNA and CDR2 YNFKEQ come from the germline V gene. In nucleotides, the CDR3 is TGTGCCAGCAGCCAAGTAGGGGGCATATGGGAAGATCAGCCCCAGCATTTT. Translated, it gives CASSQVGGIWEDQPQHF.

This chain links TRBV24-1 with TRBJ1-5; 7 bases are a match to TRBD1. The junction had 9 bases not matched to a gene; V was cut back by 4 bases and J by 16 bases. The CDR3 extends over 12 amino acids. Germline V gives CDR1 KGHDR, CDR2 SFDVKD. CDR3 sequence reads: CATSDRQGPVHF. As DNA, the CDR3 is TGTGCCACCAGTGACCGACAGGGACCCGTCCATTTT.

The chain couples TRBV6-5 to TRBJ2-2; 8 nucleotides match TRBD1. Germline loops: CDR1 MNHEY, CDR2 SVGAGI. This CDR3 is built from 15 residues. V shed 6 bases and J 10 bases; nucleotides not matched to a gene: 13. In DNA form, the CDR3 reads TGTGCCAGCAGCCGACCGGGCAGGGGGCTAAAGGAGCTGTTTTTT. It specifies CASSRPGRGLKELFF.

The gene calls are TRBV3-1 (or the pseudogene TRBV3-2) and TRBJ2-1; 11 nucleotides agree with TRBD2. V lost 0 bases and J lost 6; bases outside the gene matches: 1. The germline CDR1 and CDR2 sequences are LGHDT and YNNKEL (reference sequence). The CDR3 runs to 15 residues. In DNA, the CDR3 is TGTGCCAGCAGCCAAGACGGGACTAGCGGCAATGAGCAGTTCTTC. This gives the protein CASSQDGTSGNEQFF.

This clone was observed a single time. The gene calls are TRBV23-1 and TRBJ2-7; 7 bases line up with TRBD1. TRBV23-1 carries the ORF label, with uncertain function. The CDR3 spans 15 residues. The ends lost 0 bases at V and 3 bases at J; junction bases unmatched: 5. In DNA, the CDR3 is TGCGCCAGCAGTCAATCCGTCAGGGGGTACTACGAGCAGTACTTC. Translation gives CASSQSVRGYYEQYF.

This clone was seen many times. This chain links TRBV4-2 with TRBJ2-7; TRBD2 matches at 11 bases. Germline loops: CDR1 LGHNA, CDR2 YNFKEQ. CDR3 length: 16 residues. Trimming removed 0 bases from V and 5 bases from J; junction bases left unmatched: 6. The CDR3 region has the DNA TGTGCCAGCAGCCAAGATATTACTAGCGGGAGCCACGAGCAGTACTTC. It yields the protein CASSQDITSGSHEQYF.

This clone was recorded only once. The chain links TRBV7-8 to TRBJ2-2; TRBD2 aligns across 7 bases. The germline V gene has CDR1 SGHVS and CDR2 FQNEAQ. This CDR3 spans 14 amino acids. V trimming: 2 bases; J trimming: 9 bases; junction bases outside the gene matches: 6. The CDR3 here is CASSLSGGGRELFF. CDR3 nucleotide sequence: TGTGCCAGCAGCTTATCGGGGGGAGGGAGGGAGCTGTTTTTT.

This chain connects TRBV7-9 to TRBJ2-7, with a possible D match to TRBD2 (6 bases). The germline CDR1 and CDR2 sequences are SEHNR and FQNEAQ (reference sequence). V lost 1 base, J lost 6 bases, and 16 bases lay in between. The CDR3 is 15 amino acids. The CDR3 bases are TGTGCCAGCAGCTTAGAGGCCGCGGGAATGGGCGAGCAGTACTTC. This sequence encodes CASSLEAAGMGEQYF. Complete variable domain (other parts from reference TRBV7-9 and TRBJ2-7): DTGVSQNPRHKITKRGQNVTFRCDPISEHNRLYWYRQTLGQGPEFLTYFQNEAQLEKSRLLSDRFSAERPKGSFSTLEIQRTEQGDSAMYLCASSLEAAGMGEQYFGPGTRLTVT.

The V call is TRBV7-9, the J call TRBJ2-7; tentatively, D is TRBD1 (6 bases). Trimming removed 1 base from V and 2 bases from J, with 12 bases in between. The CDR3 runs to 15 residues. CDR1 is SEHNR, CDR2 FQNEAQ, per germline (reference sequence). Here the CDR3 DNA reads TGTGCCAGCAGCTTAGGGGGGACAAGCGCCTACGAGCAGTACTTC. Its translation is CASSLGGTSAYEQYF.

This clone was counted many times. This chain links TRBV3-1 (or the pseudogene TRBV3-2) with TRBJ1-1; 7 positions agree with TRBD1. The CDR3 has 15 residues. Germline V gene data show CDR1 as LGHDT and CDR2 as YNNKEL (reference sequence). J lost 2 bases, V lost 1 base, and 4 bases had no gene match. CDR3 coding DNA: TGTGCCAGCAGCCAAGGGGACAGCCTAAACACTGAAGCTTTCTTT. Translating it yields CASSQGDSLNTEAFF.

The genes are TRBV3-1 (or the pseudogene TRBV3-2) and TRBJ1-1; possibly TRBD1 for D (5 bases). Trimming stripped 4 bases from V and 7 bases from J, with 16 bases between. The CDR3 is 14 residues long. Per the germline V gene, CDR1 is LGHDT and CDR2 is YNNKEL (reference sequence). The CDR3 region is CASSRQLLGLEAFF. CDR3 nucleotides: TGTGCCAGCAGCCGACAGCTTTTGGGCCTTGAAGCTTTCTTT.

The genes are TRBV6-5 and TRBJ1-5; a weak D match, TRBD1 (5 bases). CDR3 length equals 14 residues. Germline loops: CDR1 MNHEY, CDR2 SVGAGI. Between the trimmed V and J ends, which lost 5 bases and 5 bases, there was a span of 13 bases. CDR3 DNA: TGTGCCAGCAGTCGCGCGGGGCCTTATCAGCCCCAGCATTTT. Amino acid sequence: CASSRAGPYQPQHF.

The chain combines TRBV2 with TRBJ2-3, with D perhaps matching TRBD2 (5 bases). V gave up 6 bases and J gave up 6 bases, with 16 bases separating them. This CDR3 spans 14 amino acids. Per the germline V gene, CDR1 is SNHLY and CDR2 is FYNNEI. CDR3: CASRERGGGDTQYF. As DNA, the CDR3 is TGTGCCAGCAGGGAGAGAGGAGGCGGCGATACGCAGTATTTT.

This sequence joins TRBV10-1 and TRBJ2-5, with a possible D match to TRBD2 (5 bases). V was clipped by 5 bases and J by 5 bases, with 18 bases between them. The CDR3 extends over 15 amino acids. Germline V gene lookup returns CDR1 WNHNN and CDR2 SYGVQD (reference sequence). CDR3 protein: CASSRLAGVGETQYF. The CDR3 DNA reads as TGCGCCAGCAGTCGGCTAGCCGGAGTCGGGGAGACCCAGTACTTC.